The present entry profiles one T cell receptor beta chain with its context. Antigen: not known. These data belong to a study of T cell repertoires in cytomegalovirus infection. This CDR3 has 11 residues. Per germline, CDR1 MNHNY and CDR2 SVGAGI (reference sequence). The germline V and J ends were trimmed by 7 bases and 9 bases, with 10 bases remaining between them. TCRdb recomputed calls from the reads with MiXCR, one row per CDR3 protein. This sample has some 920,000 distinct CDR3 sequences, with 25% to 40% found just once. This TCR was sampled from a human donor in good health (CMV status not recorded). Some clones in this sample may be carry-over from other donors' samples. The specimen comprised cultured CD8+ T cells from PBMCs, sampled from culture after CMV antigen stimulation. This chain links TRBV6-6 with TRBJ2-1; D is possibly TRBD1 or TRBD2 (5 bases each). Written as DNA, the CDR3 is TGTGCCAGCACCCCCGGGGCTGAGCAGTTCTTC. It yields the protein CASTPGAEQFF.